Here is one TCR beta chain with its context. Clones were read by immunoSEQ multiplex PCR, and TCRdb kept only the in-frame ones, dropping some. The table records about 2,200,000 clones, about 92% of them present only once. Only CD45RO-negative cells positively selected for CCR7 counted as naive CD8 cells, so terminally differentiated effector memory CD45RA+ cells were excluded. This sample is drawn from a study of shared clonotypes between healthy human individuals. Background on the study: Aged 18 to 49, the donors were a couple of women and three men.

The receptor was derived from a man younger than 35 in good health. Some clones in this sample may be carry-over from other donors' samples. The sequencing sample was made of naive CD8+ T cells from PBMCs.

The CDR3: CASSRTGTSGYEQYF. CDR3 nucleotide sequence: TGCGCCAGCAGCCGAACCGGGACTAGCGGTTACGAGCAGTACTTC. This rearrangement joins TRBV4-1 to TRBJ2-7, with 11 bases identical to TRBD2. The CDR3 covers 15 residues. With 4 bases clipped from V and 4 bases from J, the junction kept 6 bases outside the gene matches. From germline, CDR1 is MGHRA and CDR2 YSYEKL.